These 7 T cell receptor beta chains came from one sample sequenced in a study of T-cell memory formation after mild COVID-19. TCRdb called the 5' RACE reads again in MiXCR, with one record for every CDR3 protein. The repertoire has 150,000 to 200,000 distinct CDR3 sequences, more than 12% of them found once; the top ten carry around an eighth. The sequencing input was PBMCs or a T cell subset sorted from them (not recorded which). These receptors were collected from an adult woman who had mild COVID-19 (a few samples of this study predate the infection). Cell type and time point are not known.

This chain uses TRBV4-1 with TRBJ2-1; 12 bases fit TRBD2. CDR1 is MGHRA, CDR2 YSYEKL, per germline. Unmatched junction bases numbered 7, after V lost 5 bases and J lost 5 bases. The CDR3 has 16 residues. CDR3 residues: CASSGKPSGGDNEQFF. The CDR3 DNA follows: TGCGCCAGCAGCGGAAAGCCTAGCGGGGGGGACAATGAGCAGTTCTTC.

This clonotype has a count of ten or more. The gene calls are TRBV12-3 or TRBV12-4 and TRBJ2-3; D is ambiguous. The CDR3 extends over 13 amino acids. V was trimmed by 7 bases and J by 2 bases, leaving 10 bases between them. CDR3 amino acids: CASTLANTDTQYF. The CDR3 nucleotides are TGTGCCAGCACCCTGGCCAACACAGATACGCAGTATTTT.

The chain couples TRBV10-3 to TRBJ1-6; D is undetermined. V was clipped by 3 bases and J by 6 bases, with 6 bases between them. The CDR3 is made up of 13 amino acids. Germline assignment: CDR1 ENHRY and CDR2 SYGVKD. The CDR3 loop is CAISDRSNSPLHF. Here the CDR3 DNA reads TGTGCCATCAGTGACAGGAGTAATTCACCCCTCCACTTT.

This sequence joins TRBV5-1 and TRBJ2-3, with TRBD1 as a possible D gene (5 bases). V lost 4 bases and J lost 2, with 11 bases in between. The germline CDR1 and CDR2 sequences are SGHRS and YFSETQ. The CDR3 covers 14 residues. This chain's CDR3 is CASSVQGNTDTQYF. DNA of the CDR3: TGCGCCAGCAGCGTTCAGGGCAACACAGATACGCAGTATTTT.

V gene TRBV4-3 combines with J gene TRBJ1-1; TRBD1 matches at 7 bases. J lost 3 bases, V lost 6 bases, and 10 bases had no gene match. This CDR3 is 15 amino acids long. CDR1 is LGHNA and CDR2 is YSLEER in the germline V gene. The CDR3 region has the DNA TGCGCCAGCAGACACGCAGGGGGGTCGGACACTGAAGCTTTCTTT. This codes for CASRHAGGSDTEAFF.

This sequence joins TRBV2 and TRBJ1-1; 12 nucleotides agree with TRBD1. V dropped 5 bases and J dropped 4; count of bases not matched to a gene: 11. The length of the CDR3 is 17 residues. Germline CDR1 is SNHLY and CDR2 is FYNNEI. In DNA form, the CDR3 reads TGTGCCAGCAGTTTAACCGGGACAGGGGGCCGGGGCACTGAAGCTTTCTTT. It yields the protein CASSLTGTGGRGTEAFF.

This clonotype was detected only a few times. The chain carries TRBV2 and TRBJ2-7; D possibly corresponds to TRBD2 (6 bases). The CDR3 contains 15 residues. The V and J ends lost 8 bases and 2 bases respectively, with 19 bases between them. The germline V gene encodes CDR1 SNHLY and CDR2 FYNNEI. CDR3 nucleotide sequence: TGTGCCAGCTCTGCTGGGGTAGCGGAGACCTACGAGCAGTACTTC. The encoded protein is CASSAGVAETYEQYF.